These 29 T cell receptor beta chains originate from one sample sequenced in a study of post-analysis software for immune sequencing data. These receptors lack a known antigen. Study observations and caveats: Roughly 5 TRBV segments were significantly more frequent in patients than in controls. TRBV5-6, TRBV5-1 and TRBV20-1 were among these segments.

cDNA libraries for TCR beta contained unique molecular identifiers. TCRdb redid the calling of the PCR reads with MiXCR, one entry per CDR3 protein. The sample carries some 260,000 distinct CDR3 sequences, 36% recorded once. Sequenced sample: blood. Every receptor here comes from a girl between 5 and 17 years old with multiple sclerosis.

V gene TRBV15 combines with J gene TRBJ2-1, with TRBD1 matching 8 bases. The CDR3 has 13 amino acids. Germline-derived CDR1 and CDR2 are LNHNV and YYDKDF (reference sequence). Trimming at V came to 2 bases and at J to 9 bases, leaving 3 bases not matched to a gene. This CDR3 reads CATSRSGQVEQFF. CDR3 coding DNA: TGTGCCACCAGCAGATCGGGACAGGTTGAGCAGTTCTTC.

In regard to this clonotype: This clone may be a read error of a much larger clone one base away. V and J are TRBV29-1 and TRBJ1-4; D gene uncertain. The CDR3 loop spans 14 amino acids. Germline CDR1 and CDR2: SQVTM and ANQGSEA. The CDR3 is CSPRRLATNEELFF. CDR3 nucleotide sequence: TGCAGCCCCCGACGGCTGGCAACTAATGAAGAACTGTTTTTT. The full variable domain, with the rest looked up from reference TRBV29-1 and TRBJ1-4, is SAVISQKPSRDICQRGTSLTIQCQVDSQVTMMFWYRQQPGQSLTLIATANQGSEATYESGFVIDKFPISRPNLTFSTLTVSNMSPEDSSIYLCSPRRLATNEELFFGSGTQLSVL.

This clonotype was recorded many times. This chain connects TRBV18 to TRBJ2-3; D possibly matches TRBD1 or TRBD2 (5 bases each). Germline V gene lookup returns CDR1 KGHSH and CDR2 LQKENI. This CDR3 contains 15 residues. V lost 4 bases, J lost 0 bases, and 11 bases lay in between. The chain's CDR3 is CASSLMRGSTDTQYF. DNA of the CDR3: TGTGCCAGCTCACTCATGAGGGGTAGCACAGATACGCAGTATTTT.

The chain combines TRBV5-1 with TRBJ1-5; D is perhaps TRBD1 (5 bases). Germline CDR1 and CDR2: SGHRS and YFSETQ. The germline V and J ends were trimmed by 4 bases and 0 bases, with 11 bases remaining between them. This CDR3 spans 15 amino acids. The CDR3 DNA follows: TGCGCCAGCAGCCCCGGGGGGACTAGCAATCAGCCCCAGCATTTT. Its protein product is CASSPGGTSNQPQHF.

V usage is TRBV7-9 and J usage is TRBJ1-1; D is undetermined. CDR3 length: 15 residues. With 5 bases removed from V and 1 base from J, the gap between germline ends came to 14 bases. Germline loops: CDR1 SEHNR, CDR2 FQNEAQ (reference sequence). The chain's CDR3 is CASSPAGLGNTEAFF. CDR3 coding DNA: TGTGCCAGCAGCCCCGCGGGGTTAGGGAACACTGAAGCTTTCTTT.

On this clonotype: A much larger clone sits a single nucleotide away, making a read error possible. The CDR3 reads CASNQGSSYTF. The CDR3 DNA follows: TGTGCCAGCAACCAGGGGTCCAGCTACACCTTC. V is TRBV28 and J is TRBJ1-2, with a tentative D call TRBD1 (6 bases). The V end was cut by 7 bases, the J end by 9 bases, with 12 bases between. The V gene's germline CDR1 is MDHEN and CDR2 SYDVKM. CDR3 size: 11 residues.

This clonotype showed up just once. The chain couples TRBV5-4 to TRBJ1-1; D is possibly TRBD1 (5 bases). V was shortened by 4 bases and J by 2 bases, with 12 bases between the two germline ends. The CDR3 extends over 14 amino acids. CDR1 and CDR2 (germline): SGHNT, YYREEE (reference sequence). The CDR3 nucleotides are TGTGCCAGCAGCAGGGGTACTCGAAACACTGAAGCTTTCTTT. Protein: CASSRGTRNTEAFF. Looking up the rest from reference TRBV5-4 and TRBJ1-1 gives the full variable domain: ETGVTQSPTHLIKTRGQQVTLRCSSQSGHNTVSWYQQALGQGPQFIFQYYREEENGRGNFPPRFSGLQFPNYSSELNVNALELDDSALYLCASSRGTRNTEAFFGQGTRLTVV.

The genes are TRBV7-9 and TRBJ1-2, with D possibly TRBD1 on 6 matching bases. Trimming shortened V by 2 bases and J by 0 bases, and 13 bases separated the two germline ends. CDR3 length equals 16 residues. Germline values: CDR1 SEHNR, CDR2 FQNEAQ (reference sequence). The CDR3 DNA reads TGTGCCAGCAGCTTATTGGAAGGGACATCTAACTATGGCTACACCTTC. It translates to CASSLLEGTSNYGYTF.

As for this clonotype: One junction end disagrees with the germline gene, perhaps due to a read error. This chain joins TRBV5-1 and TRBJ1-6; D is undetermined. Germline loops: CDR1 SGHRS, CDR2 YFSETQ. This CDR3 has 13 amino acids. The CDR3, as DNA: TGCGCCAGCAGCGTGGACGGGGATTCACCCCCCCACTTT. It codes for CASSVDGDSPPHF.

CDR3 DNA sequence: TGCAGTGCTTACCCGGTCTCCGCCTCGTACGAGCAGTACTTC. Protein product: CSAYPVSASYEQYF. This rearrangement joins TRBV20-1 to TRBJ2-4, with D hard to call. TRBJ2-7 explains the end of the DNA better; the J call may be wrong. CDR3 length: 14 amino acids. CDR1 is DFQATT, CDR2 SNEGSKA, per germline (reference sequence).

This clonotype showed up many times. V gene TRBV7-2 combines with J gene TRBJ1-5; 7 bases are shared with TRBD1. This CDR3 has 15 amino acids. J was trimmed by 3 bases and V by 3 bases; bases with no gene match: 5. Germline V gene data show CDR1 as SGHTA and CDR2 as FQGNSA. This chain's CDR3 is CASSLRQGSNQPQHF. Here the CDR3 DNA reads TGTGCCAGCAGCTTGAGACAGGGTTCCAATCAGCCCCAGCATTTT.

This clonotype was found a few times. A much larger clone differs from this one at a single base, so this may be a read error. This chain uses TRBV11-2 with TRBJ2-1, with 11 bases that match TRBD2. The CDR3 covers 16 residues. Unmatched junction bases numbered 12, after V lost 3 bases and J lost 11 bases. The germline V gene encodes CDR1 SGHAT and CDR2 FQNNGV. The CDR3 bases are TGTGCCAGCAGCTTCGCAACCGGGACTAGCGGTAATAAGCAGTTCTTC. Amino acid sequence: CASSFATGTSGNKQFF.

This clonotype was recorded many times. V is TRBV4-1 and J is TRBJ2-2; the D call may be TRBD1 or TRBD2 (6 bases each). Germline V gene data show CDR1 as MGHRA and CDR2 as YSYEKL. The CDR3 has 16 residues. V shed 3 bases and J shed 5 bases, with 16 bases lying between them. The CDR3 is CASSQSRGRRTGELFF. CDR3 DNA: TGCGCCAGCAGCCAGTCCCGGGGGCGACGGACCGGGGAGCTGTTTTTT.

V gene TRBV4-2 combines with J gene TRBJ2-2; possibly TRBD2 for D (5 bases). This CDR3 has 17 residues. Germline V lookup: CDR1 LGHNA, CDR2 YNFKEQ. Trimming removed 0 bases from V and 4 bases from J, with 15 bases in between. The CDR3 sequence: CASSQDALIARTGELFF. CDR3 DNA: TGTGCCAGCAGCCAAGACGCTTTAATAGCGCGCACCGGGGAGCTGTTTTTT.

There are many counts of this clonotype. The V gene is TRBV5-1, the J gene TRBJ2-3, with 12 bases that match TRBD1. The CDR3 is 15 amino acids. After removal of 5 bases from V and 1 base from J, the junction contained 2 bases not matched to a gene. The germline V gene encodes CDR1 SGHRS and CDR2 YFSETQ. For the CDR3, the DNA is TGCGCCAGCAGGGGACAGGGGGCTGGCACAGATACGCAGTATTTT. It specifies CASRGQGAGTDTQYF.

As for this clonotype: This clone may be a read error of a much larger clone one base away. The chain has TRBV5-1 and TRBJ2-1, with 13 bases aligning to TRBD2. The V gene's germline CDR1 is SGHRS and CDR2 YFSETQ. This CDR3 is built from 16 residues. The CDR3 loop reads CAGSPSGLAGELEQFF. In DNA form, the CDR3 reads TGCGCCGGCAGCCCTTCCGGACTAGCGGGAGAGCTCGAGCAGTTCTTC. The full variable domain, completed using reference TRBV5-1 and TRBJ2-1, is KAGVTQTPRYLIKTRGQQVTLSCSPISGHRSVSWYQQTPGQGLQFLFEYFSETQRNKGNFPGRFSGRQFSNSRSEMNVSTLELGDSALYLCAGSPSGLAGELEQFFGPGTRLTVL.

This clonotype was recorded many times. The rearrangement uses TRBV6-1 and TRBJ2-1, with 8 bases that match TRBD2. CDR1 is MNHNS and CDR2 is SASEGT in the germline V gene. The CDR3 has 13 amino acids. J gave up 6 bases and V 3 bases, and 1 base lay outside the gene matches. CDR3 loop: CASSEGLGNEQFF. CDR3 nucleotides: TGTGCCAGCAGTGAGGGACTAGGCAATGAGCAGTTCTTC.

A few counts support this clonotype. This rearrangement joins TRBV5-1 to TRBJ1-1; D remains unclear. The germline gives CDR1 SGHRS, CDR2 YFSETQ. V lost 4 bases to trimming and J lost 6 bases, with 10 bases between them. The CDR3 is 12 amino acids. The CDR3 region has the DNA TGCGCCAGCAGCCCGGCCGGTGCTGAAGCTTTCTTT. The encoded protein is CASSPAGAEAFF. The whole variable domain, remainder taken from reference TRBV5-1 and TRBJ1-1, is KAGVTQTPRYLIKTRGQQVTLSCSPISGHRSVSWYQQTPGQGLQFLFEYFSETQRNKGNFPGRFSGRQFSNSRSEMNVSTLELGDSALYLCASSPAGAEAFFGQGTRLTVV.

This clonotype was picked up many times. The CDR3 is CASSWGGPGVSYNEQFF. CDR3 in DNA: TGTGCCAGCAGCTGGGGGGGCCCGGGGGTCTCCTACAATGAGCAGTTCTTC. V is TRBV5-6 and J is TRBJ2-1, with D perhaps TRBD2 (7 bases). The V and J ends lost 3 bases and 0 bases respectively, with 16 bases between them. The CDR3 loop spans 17 amino acids. The V gene's germline CDR1 is SGHDT and CDR2 YYEEEE.

As for this clonotype: One end of the junction fails to match germline, which may point to a read error. The V and J genes are TRBV2 and TRBJ2-3; 8 bases are shared with TRBD2. The CDR3 runs 17 residues. Germline V gene lookup returns CDR1 SNHLY and CDR2 FYNNEI. This chain's CDR3 is CAISTRAIAGMSDPQYF. The CDR3 coding sequence is TGTGCCATCTCAACTAGGGCGATAGCGGGAATGTCAGATCCGCAGTATTTT.

This clonotype has only a few counts. The rearrangement links TRBV19 to TRBJ1-1; no reliable D call. The CDR3 runs to 13 residues. V lost 7 bases to trimming and J lost 5 bases, with 14 bases between them. Per germline, CDR1 LNHDA and CDR2 SQIVND (reference sequence). CDR3 sequence reads: CASIGSTRTEAFF. For the CDR3, the DNA is TGTGCCAGTATAGGTTCCACGAGAACTGAAGCTTTCTTT.

This clonotype has at least ten counts. The genes are TRBV20-1 and TRBJ2-2; 7 nucleotides line up with TRBD1. The J segment lost 3 bases and the V segment lost 5 bases, leaving 3 bases of the junction unmatched. Germline V gene data show CDR1 as DFQATT and CDR2 as SNEGSKA (reference sequence). The CDR3 spans 13 residues. The CDR3 region has the DNA TGCAGTGCTTGGGACAGCTACACCGGGGAGCTGTTTTTT. It encodes CSAWDSYTGELFF.

The chain joins TRBV3-1 to TRBJ1-2; D gene unclear. Germline CDR1 reads LGHDT; CDR2 reads YNNKEL (reference sequence). CDR3 size: 16 residues. Trimming pared 4 bases from V and 4 bases from J, leaving 19 bases between. This chain's CDR3 is CASSPRADGICYGYTF. The CDR3 DNA is TGTGCCAGCAGCCCACGGGCAGACGGGATCTGCTATGGCTACACCTTC.

This clonotype has a count of ten or more. The rearrangement uses TRBV28 and TRBJ1-2, with 7 nucleotides matching TRBD1. The germline CDR1 and CDR2 sequences are MDHEN and SYDVKM. V shed 5 bases, J shed 6 bases, and the junction held 12 bases outside the gene matches. The CDR3 is 15 residues long. The CDR3 sequence: CASSPTSGGADGYTF. The CDR3 DNA reads as TGTGCCAGCAGTCCAACATCAGGGGGAGCGGATGGCTACACCTTC.

This sequence joins TRBV3-1 and TRBJ2-1, with D perhaps being TRBD1 or TRBD2 (7 bases each). This CDR3 has 13 residues. In germline, CDR1 is LGHDT, CDR2 YNNKEL (reference sequence). V lost 4 bases to trimming and J lost 9 bases, with 13 bases between them. CDR3 residues: CASSPGGAGEQFF. CDR3 bases: TGTGCCAGCAGCCCAGGGGGGGCAGGTGAGCAGTTCTTC.

This clonotype was seen at least ten times. The rearrangement links TRBV24-1 to TRBJ2-5; TRBD1 aligns across 8 bases. The ends lost 5 bases at V and 5 bases at J; junction bases unmatched: 6. From germline, CDR1 is KGHDR and CDR2 SFDVKD. The CDR3 covers 14 residues. The CDR3 DNA reads as TGTGCCACCAGTGCTCCAGGGGGCACGGAGACCCAGTACTTC. Translated: CATSAPGGTETQYF.

V is TRBV3-1 and J is TRBJ2-5, with 8 bases identical to TRBD2. The germline CDR1 and CDR2 sequences are LGHDT and YNNKEL (reference sequence). CDR3 length: 15 residues. V dropped 3 bases and J dropped 5; count of bases not matched to a gene: 8. CDR3 region: CASSQSSGPGETQYF. CDR3 DNA: TGTGCCAGCAGCCAGTCTAGCGGGCCGGGTGAGACCCAGTACTTC.

The rearrangement links TRBV18 to TRBJ2-2; D not certain. The V and J ends lost 1 base and 4 bases respectively, with 10 bases between them. The germline V gene has CDR1 KGHSH and CDR2 LQKENI. This CDR3 has 15 residues. This CDR3 is CASSPLNGPTGELFF. The CDR3 nucleotides are TGTGCCAGCTCACCACTCAATGGGCCCACCGGGGAGCTGTTTTTT.

Many counts were recorded for this clonotype. The rearrangement joins TRBV25-1 to TRBJ2-5; D may be TRBD1 or TRBD2 (5 bases each). This CDR3 region has 14 residues. Germline V gene data show CDR1 as MGHDK and CDR2 as SYGVNS. V was pared by 6 bases and J by 4 bases, with 15 bases between. CDR3: CASSPSVGGETQYF. The CDR3 DNA is TGTGCCAGCAGCCCCTCAGTTGGGGGAGAGACCCAGTACTTC.